The source of this T cell receptor beta chain is a study of blood T cell repertoires in COVID-19. V was trimmed by 5 bases and J by 3 bases, leaving 14 bases between them. This CDR3 comprises 14 residues. Germline values: CDR1 SNHLY, CDR2 FYNNEI. Clones were sequenced by immunoSEQ multiplex PCR, and TCRdb holds only the in-frame ones, with some missing. The table records approximately 60,000 clones, 80% to 90% of them present only once. The TCR was taken from a man older than 75 with acute or convalescent COVID-19. Sequences were obtained from peripheral blood. This chain links TRBV2 with TRBJ2-7; no definite D call. DNA of the CDR3: TGTGCCAGCAGTCGAACAGACATATTCTACGAGCAGTACTTC. It yields the protein CASSRTDIFYEQYF.